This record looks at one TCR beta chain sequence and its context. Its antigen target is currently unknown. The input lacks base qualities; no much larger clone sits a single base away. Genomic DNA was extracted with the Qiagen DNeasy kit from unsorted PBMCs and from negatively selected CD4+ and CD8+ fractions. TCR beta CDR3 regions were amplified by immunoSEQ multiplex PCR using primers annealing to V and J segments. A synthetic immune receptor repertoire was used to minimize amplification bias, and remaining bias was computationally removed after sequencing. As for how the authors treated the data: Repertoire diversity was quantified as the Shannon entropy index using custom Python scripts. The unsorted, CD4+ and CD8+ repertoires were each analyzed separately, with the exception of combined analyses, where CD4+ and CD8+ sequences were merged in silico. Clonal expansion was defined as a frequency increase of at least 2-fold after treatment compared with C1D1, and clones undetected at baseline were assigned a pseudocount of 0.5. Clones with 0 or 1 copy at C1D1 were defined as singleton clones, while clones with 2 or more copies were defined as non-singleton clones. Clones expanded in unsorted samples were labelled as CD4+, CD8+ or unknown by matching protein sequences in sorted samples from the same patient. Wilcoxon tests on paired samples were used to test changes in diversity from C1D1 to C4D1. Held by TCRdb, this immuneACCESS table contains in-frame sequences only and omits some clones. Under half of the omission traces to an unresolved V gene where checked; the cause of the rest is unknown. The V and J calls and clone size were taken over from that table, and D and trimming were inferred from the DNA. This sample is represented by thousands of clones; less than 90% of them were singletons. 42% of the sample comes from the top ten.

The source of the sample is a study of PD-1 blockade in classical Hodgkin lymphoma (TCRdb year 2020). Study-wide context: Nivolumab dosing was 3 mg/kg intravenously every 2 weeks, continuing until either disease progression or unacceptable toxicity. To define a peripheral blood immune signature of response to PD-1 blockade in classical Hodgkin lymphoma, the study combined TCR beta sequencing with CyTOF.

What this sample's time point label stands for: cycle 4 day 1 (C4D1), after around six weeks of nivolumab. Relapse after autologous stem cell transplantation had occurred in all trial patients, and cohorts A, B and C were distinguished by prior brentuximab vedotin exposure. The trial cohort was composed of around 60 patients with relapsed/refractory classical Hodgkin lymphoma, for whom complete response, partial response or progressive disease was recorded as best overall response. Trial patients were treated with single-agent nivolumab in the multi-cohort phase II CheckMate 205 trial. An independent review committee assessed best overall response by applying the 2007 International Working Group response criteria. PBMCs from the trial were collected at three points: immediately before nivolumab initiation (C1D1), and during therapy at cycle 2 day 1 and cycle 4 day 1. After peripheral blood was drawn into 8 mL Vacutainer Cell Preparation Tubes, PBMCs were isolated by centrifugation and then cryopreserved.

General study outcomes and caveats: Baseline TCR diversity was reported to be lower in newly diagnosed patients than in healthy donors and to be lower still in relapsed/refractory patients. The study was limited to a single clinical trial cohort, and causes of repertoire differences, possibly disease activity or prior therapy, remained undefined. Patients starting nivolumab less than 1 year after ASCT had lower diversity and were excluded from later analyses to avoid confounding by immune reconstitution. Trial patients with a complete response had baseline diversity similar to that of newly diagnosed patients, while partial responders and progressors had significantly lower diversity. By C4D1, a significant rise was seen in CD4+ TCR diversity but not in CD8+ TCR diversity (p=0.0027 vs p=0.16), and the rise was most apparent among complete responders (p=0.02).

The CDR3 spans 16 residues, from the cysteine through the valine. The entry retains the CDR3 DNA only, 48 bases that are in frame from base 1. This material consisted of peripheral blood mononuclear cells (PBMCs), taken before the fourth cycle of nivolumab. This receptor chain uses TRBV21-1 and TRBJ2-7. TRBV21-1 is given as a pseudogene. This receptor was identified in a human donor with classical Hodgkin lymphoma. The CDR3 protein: CASRRSGTETFYEQYV. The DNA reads TGTGCCAGCAGGCGGTCCGGGACCGAGACCTTCTACGAGCAGTACGTC.